The 14 T cell receptor beta chains below come from one sample, sequenced in a study of CD8 T cells in ankylosing spondylitis. TCRdb redid the calling of the 5' RACE reads with MiXCR, one entry per CDR3 protein. The data hold 200,000 to 250,000 distinct CDR3 sequences, with roughly a tenth observed a single time. Sequencing used blood, either unsorted or a sorted T cell fraction (not recorded which). These receptors came from a male donor with ankylosing spondylitis or in good health (not recorded which).

This clonotype was seen at least ten times. This rearrangement joins TRBV6-2 or TRBV6-3 to TRBJ2-7; tentatively, D is TRBD2 (5 bases). The CDR3 spans 13 residues. Germline V gene sequence: CDR1 MNHEY, CDR2 SVGEGT. The V end was cut by 2 bases, the J end by 7 bases, with 12 bases between. The DNA for the CDR3 is TGTGCCAGCAGTTACCCGTCGGGGTGGGAGCAGTACTTC. As protein: CASSYPSGWEQYF.

This clonotype has a count of ten or more. The chain is built from TRBV20-1 and TRBJ2-5; 9 bases map to TRBD2. From germline, CDR1 is DFQATT and CDR2 SNEGSKA (reference sequence). The CDR3 length is 13 residues. J lost 5 bases, V lost 2 bases, and 3 bases had no gene match. DNA of the CDR3: TGCAGTGCTAGAACTAGCGGGCGGGAGACCCAGTACTTC. It translates to CSARTSGRETQYF.

This clonotype was detected many times. CDR3 DNA: TGTGCCAGCAGAGCTGCGATATCCTACAATGAGCAGTTCTTC. It codes for CASRAAISYNEQFF. The chain employs TRBV3-1 and TRBJ2-1; D remains unclear. The V gene lost 6 bases and the J gene lost 1 base, with 10 bases spanning the gap. This CDR3 is built from 14 residues. CDR1 LGHDT and CDR2 YNNKEL come from the germline V gene (reference sequence).

This clonotype was found many times. The chain uses TRBV5-6 and TRBJ2-7; no clear D. Per the germline V gene, CDR1 is SGHDT and CDR2 is YYEEEE. The CDR3 is made up of 14 amino acids. The V gene lost 0 bases and the J gene lost 6 bases, with 13 bases spanning the gap. CDR3 in DNA: TGTGCCAGCAGCTTGGGACCTAACTGGGGCGAGCAGTACTTC. This encodes CASSLGPNWGEQYF.

In this sample, this clonotype turned up many times. This chain connects TRBV27 to TRBJ2-5; the D gene is possibly TRBD2 (6 bases). V was trimmed by 6 bases and J by 5 bases, leaving 25 bases between them. The CDR3 has 17 residues. Per germline, CDR1 MNHEY and CDR2 SMNVEV (reference sequence). This chain's CDR3 is CASSPGLAYLLGETQYF. The CDR3 DNA reads TGTGCCAGCAGCCCCGGGCTAGCGTACCTATTGGGGGAGACCCAGTACTTC.

This clonotype came up many times. The chain links TRBV7-8 to TRBJ2-3; possibly TRBD2 for D (6 bases). The CDR3 runs 14 residues. CDR1 is SGHVS, CDR2 FQNEAQ, per germline. Trimming shortened V by 1 base and J by 5 bases, and 10 bases separated the two germline ends. The chain's CDR3 is CASSLGGKQDTQYF. The DNA for the CDR3 is TGTGCCAGCAGCTTAGGCGGGAAGCAAGATACGCAGTATTTT.

The V call is TRBV20-1, the J call TRBJ2-5, with 8 bases aligning to TRBD2. Germline V gives CDR1 DFQATT, CDR2 SNEGSKA (reference sequence). This CDR3 region has 18 residues. After removal of 4 bases from V and 5 bases from J, the junction contained 21 bases not matched to a gene. The CDR3 here is CSATPPNREGLLGETQYF. CDR3 sequence (DNA): TGCAGTGCTACCCCTCCCAACCGGGAGGGCCTTCTGGGTGAGACCCAGTACTTC.

This clonotype was picked up a small number of times. The genes are TRBV19 and TRBJ2-3; 7 bases map to TRBD2. V shed 9 bases and J 1 base; nucleotides not matched to a gene: 7. The CDR3 runs to 14 residues. From germline, CDR1 is LNHDA and CDR2 SQIVND (reference sequence). The CDR3 reads CASRPLAGTDTQYF. CDR3 nucleotide sequence: TGTGCCAGCAGGCCCCTAGCGGGCACAGATACGCAGTATTTT. The whole variable domain, remainder taken from reference TRBV19 and TRBJ2-3, is DGGITQSPKYLFRKEGQNVTLSCEQNLNHDAMYWYRQDPGQGLRLIYYSQIVNDFQKGDIAEGYSVSREKKESFPLTVTSAQKNPTAFYLCASRPLAGTDTQYFGPGTRLTVL.

Ten or more counts support this clonotype. The gene calls are TRBV9 and TRBJ2-1, with no clear D. The CDR3 has 18 residues. Trimming pared 0 bases from V and 4 bases from J, leaving 20 bases between. Germline V gene lookup returns CDR1 SGDLS and CDR2 YYNGEE. CDR3 sequence: CASSVASLTSPLYNEQFF. The CDR3 DNA follows: TGTGCCAGCAGCGTAGCTAGTCTGACCTCTCCCCTTTACAATGAGCAGTTCTTC. The variable domain in full, completed from reference TRBV9 and TRBJ2-1, reads DSGVTQTPKHLITATGQRVTLRCSPRSGDLSVYWYQQSLDQGLQFLIQYYNGEERAKGNILERFSAQQFPDLHSELNLSSLELGDSALYFCASSVASLTSPLYNEQFFGPGTRLTVL.

The chain employs TRBV6-5 and TRBJ1-5, with D unclear. Per the germline V gene, CDR1 is MNHEY and CDR2 is SVGAGI. V shed 4 bases and J shed 3 bases, with 10 bases lying between them. The CDR3 covers 14 residues. The CDR3 sequence: CASSFPGSNQPQHF. In DNA form, the CDR3 reads TGTGCCAGCAGTTTTCCAGGATCCAATCAGCCCCAGCATTTT.

This clonotype came up many times. The V gene is TRBV25-1, the J gene TRBJ2-1; 13 nucleotides match TRBD2. The CDR3 covers 14 residues. CDR1 and CDR2 (germline): MGHDK, SYGVNS. V trimming: 10 bases; J trimming: 5 bases; junction bases outside the gene matches: 5. The CDR3 sequence is CATYGLAGDNEQFF. Written as DNA, the CDR3 is TGTGCCACCTATGGACTAGCGGGAGACAATGAGCAGTTCTTC.

The chain joins TRBV18 to TRBJ2-3, with TRBD1 identical over 10 bases. Germline CDR1 KGHSH, CDR2 LQKENI. Trimming at V came to 0 bases and at J to 4 bases, leaving 1 base not matched to a gene. CDR3 length: 15 amino acids. The CDR3 DNA follows: TGTGCCAGCTCACCACCGGGACAGGGGCCAGATACGCAGTATTTT. Amino acids: CASSPPGQGPDTQYF.

This clonotype was seen ten or more times. The rearrangement uses TRBV20-1 and TRBJ2-1, with D hard to call. This CDR3 spans 14 amino acids. Germline values: CDR1 DFQATT, CDR2 SNEGSKA (reference sequence). Trimming took 3 bases from V and 6 from J, leaving 15 bases between them. The CDR3 here is CSASTLDNPNEQFF. CDR3 nucleotide sequence: TGCAGTGCTAGTACCCTAGATAACCCCAATGAGCAGTTCTTC.

This clonotype has ten or more counts. V is TRBV3-1 and J is TRBJ2-3; D is perhaps TRBD1 (6 bases). The ends were cut back, 7 bases at V and 0 bases at J, with 11 bases in the middle. The CDR3 is 14 amino acids. CDR1 and CDR2 (germline): LGHDT, YNNKEL (reference sequence). CDR3 DNA sequence: TGTGCCAGCAACCGGGACACCAGCACAGATACGCAGTATTTT. The encoded protein is CASNRDTSTDTQYF.